The 27 T cell receptor beta chains below were found in one sample sequenced in a study of blood T cell repertoires in COVID-19. This table comes from immunoSEQ multiplex PCR, and its TCRdb copy is limited to in-frame clones, with some not included. The sample holds 200,000 to 250,000 clones, around 85% seen once. The material sequenced was PBMCs or T cells enriched from blood (not recorded which). These TCRs come from a woman aged 50 to 60 with acute COVID-19.

The rearrangement uses TRBV15 and TRBJ1-5, with a weak D call TRBD1 (6 bases). The CDR3 contains 17 residues. Looked up from germline, CDR1 is LNHNV and CDR2 is YYDKDF (reference sequence). Trimming shortened V by 3 bases and J by 0 bases, and 15 bases separated the two germline ends. The CDR3 DNA reads as TGTGCCACCAGCAGGACAAGACAGGTTTATAGCAATCAGCCCCAGCATTTT. Translated, it gives CATSRTRQVYSNQPQHF.

The table lists this clone with a count of one. The chain combines TRBV27 with TRBJ1-1, with D maybe TRBD1 (6 bases). The CDR3 length is 17 residues. CDR1 MNHEY and CDR2 SMNVEV come from the germline V gene (reference sequence). Trimming removed 0 bases at V and 0 bases at J, with 14 bases between. CDR3 residues: CASSLSIRGVMNTEAFF. CDR3 bases: TGTGCCAGCAGTTTATCAATCAGGGGAGTCATGAACACTGAAGCTTTCTTT.

The chain combines TRBV19 with TRBJ1-4; 8 bases are a match to TRBD1. The ends lost 7 bases at V and 4 bases at J; junction bases unmatched: 2. The CDR3 is 13 amino acids. Germline V gene lookup returns CDR1 LNHDA and CDR2 SQIVND (reference sequence). CDR3 nucleotides: TGTGCCAGTACAGGGGGCGTTAATGAAAAACTGTTTTTT. Translated: CASTGGVNEKLFF.

V gene TRBV4-3 combines with J gene TRBJ2-1; D is perhaps TRBD1 (6 bases). This CDR3 contains 17 residues. With 1 base removed from V and 0 bases from J, the gap between germline ends came to 13 bases. Germline V CDR1 and CDR2: LGHNA, YSLEER. The chain's CDR3 is CASSQVRTRGSYNEQFF. CDR3 in DNA: TGCGCCAGCAGCCAAGTGCGGACCAGGGGCTCCTACAATGAGCAGTTCTTC.

This sequence joins TRBV6-5 and TRBJ2-2; 10 bases align to TRBD1. The V gene end was trimmed by 7 bases and the J gene end by 4 bases; junction bases not matched to a gene: 6. This CDR3 spans 15 amino acids. Germline CDR1 MNHEY, CDR2 SVGAGI. The CDR3 nucleotides read TGTGCCAGCACCGGACAGGGGGTCGGCACCGGGGAGCTGTTTTTT. This gives the protein CASTGQGVGTGELFF.

The chain couples TRBV30 to TRBJ1-1; D call uncertain. CDR1 is GTSNPN, CDR2 SVGIG, per germline (reference sequence). The CDR3 length is 10 residues. V lost 8 bases and J lost 10, with 14 bases in between. The CDR3 DNA is TGTGCCGGCGGGCCGCTAGGAGCTTTCTTT. Amino acids: CAGGPLGAFF.

This sequence joins TRBV27 and TRBJ2-1; 12 nucleotides align to TRBD2. This CDR3 has 17 residues. CDR1 is MNHEY and CDR2 is SMNVEV in the germline V gene (reference sequence). V was clipped by 6 bases and J by 6 bases; unmatched bases: 12. The CDR3 nucleotides read TGTGCCAGCAGAGAGCTAGCGGGGGGGCCACATAGCAATGAGCAGTTCTTC. As protein: CASRELAGGPHSNEQFF.

This rearrangement joins TRBV6-6 to TRBJ2-1; D not resolved. The germline V gene encodes CDR1 MNHNY and CDR2 SVGAGI (reference sequence). This CDR3 has 12 residues. V dropped 2 bases and J dropped 8 bases, with 7 bases sitting between them. CDR3 protein: CASSYMADEQFF. DNA of the CDR3: TGTGCCAGCAGTTACATGGCAGATGAGCAGTTCTTC.

The chain carries TRBV9 and TRBJ1-2; TRBD1 is a possible D gene (5 bases). Germline CDR1 reads SGDLS; CDR2 reads YYNGEE. V was cut by 0 bases and J by 1 base, with 13 bases left in between. This CDR3 is built from 16 residues. In nucleotides, the CDR3 is TGTGCCAGCAGCGTAGGAGAGGGACTCCATAACTATGGCTACACCTTC. Translated: CASSVGEGLHNYGYTF.

This clone was counted once. V and J are TRBV5-1 and TRBJ2-3, with 16 positions matching TRBD2. The CDR3 contains 19 residues. Germline assignment: CDR1 SGHRS and CDR2 YFSETQ. Trimming removed 4 bases from V and 0 bases from J; junction bases left unmatched: 8. CDR3 nucleotide sequence: TGCGCCAGCAGCGGGACTAGCGGGGGGGCCGTTATTAGCACAGATACGCAGTATTTT. Protein: CASSGTSGGAVISTDTQYF. Full variable domain (outside the CDR3, taken from reference TRBV5-1 and TRBJ2-3): KAGVTQTPRYLIKTRGQQVTLSCSPISGHRSVSWYQQTPGQGLQFLFEYFSETQRNKGNFPGRFSGRQFSNSRSEMNVSTLELGDSALYLCASSGTSGGAVISTDTQYFGPGTRLTVL.

CDR3 in DNA: TGCGCCAGCAGCCAGGCCAGGGGAAACTATGGCTACACCTTC. Protein sequence: CASSQARGNYGYTF. This rearrangement joins TRBV4-3 to TRBJ1-2; D perhaps matches TRBD1 (6 bases). CDR1 and CDR2 from the germline V gene are LGHNA and YSLEER. Trimming pared 3 bases from V and 2 bases from J, leaving 10 bases between. The CDR3 has 14 amino acids.

This clone was seen just once. The chain uses TRBV10-1 and TRBJ2-1; 8 bases align to TRBD2. Germline V lookup: CDR1 WNHNN, CDR2 SYGVQD (reference sequence). The CDR3 contains 15 residues. V dropped 4 bases and J dropped 7; count of bases not matched to a gene: 9. CDR3 nucleotides: TGCGCCAGCAGTGTTAGCGGGGCTTCGGGAAATGAGCAGTTCTTC. Its protein is CASSVSGASGNEQFF.

DNA for the CDR3: TGTGCCTGGACCAATGGGGGCATGGAGCAGTTCTTC. This encodes CAWTNGGMEQFF. The chain links TRBV30 to TRBJ2-1; D perhaps matches TRBD1 (6 bases). Trimming took off 4 bases at V and 10 bases at J, with 14 bases between the two ends. The CDR3 loop spans 12 amino acids. The germline V gene encodes CDR1 GTSNPN and CDR2 SVGIG (reference sequence).

This chain links TRBV4-2 with TRBJ1-2, with 12 bases aligning to TRBD1. Germline trimming cut 5 bases from V and 1 base from J; bases unmatched to any gene: 5. The germline gives CDR1 LGHNA, CDR2 YNFKEQ. This CDR3 is built from 16 residues. The CDR3 spells CASSKGQGANNYGYTF. Written as DNA, the CDR3 is TGTGCCAGCAGCAAGGGACAGGGGGCCAATAACTATGGCTACACCTTC.

The rearrangement joins TRBV6-2 or TRBV6-3 to TRBJ1-2; 12 bases agree with TRBD1. The CDR3 has 17 residues. V shed 4 bases, J shed 2 bases, and the junction held 8 bases outside the gene matches. Per germline, CDR1 MNHEY and CDR2 SVGEGT. The CDR3 protein is CASSSLRDRGRNYGYTF. The CDR3 DNA follows: TGTGCCAGCAGTTCCCTCCGGGACAGGGGGCGCAACTATGGCTACACCTTC.

In this sample, this clone turned up once. The V call is TRBV21-1, the J call TRBJ1-2; the table's D call of TRBD1 was not tested on the DNA. TRBV21-1 is listed as a pseudogene. The CDR3 spans 15 residues. CDR3 in amino acids: CASSKEKGTDYGYTF. CDR3 in DNA: TGTGCCAGCAGCAAAGAGAAAGGGACAGATTATGGCTACACCTTC.

The chain is built from TRBV12-3 or TRBV12-4 and TRBJ1-2; possible D gene TRBD1, 5 bases. Deletions cut 4 bases from V and 6 bases from J, with 12 bases between. The CDR3 is made up of 13 amino acids. This chain's CDR3 is CASSYGHKDGYTF. The CDR3 DNA sequence: TGTGCCAGCAGTTATGGACATAAGGATGGCTACACCTTC.

The sample holds many counts of this clone. The chain links TRBV18 to TRBJ2-7; 12 nucleotides line up with TRBD2. CDR1 KGHSH and CDR2 LQKENI come from the germline V gene. V shed 6 bases, J shed 2 bases, and the junction held 17 bases outside the gene matches. This CDR3 has 19 residues. The CDR3 nucleotides are TGTGCCAGCTCGCCCCAACTAGCGGGGGGACGACGAAACCCCTACGAGCAGTACTTC. This codes for CASSPQLAGGRRNPYEQYF.

This clone was seen a single time. V usage is TRBV7-8 and J usage is TRBJ1-5; D is unresolved. The V gene's germline CDR1 is SGHVS and CDR2 FQNEAQ. The CDR3 is made up of 12 amino acids. Trimming pared 2 bases from V and 4 bases from J, leaving 3 bases between. The CDR3 nucleotides are TGTGCCAGCAGCTTATTAAATCAGCCCCAGCATTTT. Its protein is CASSLLNQPQHF.

The V and J genes are TRBV7-6 and TRBJ2-7, with TRBD1 identical over 8 bases. The CDR3 totals 16 residues. CDR1 SGHVS and CDR2 FNYEAQ come from the germline V gene. J was trimmed by 3 bases and V by 5 bases; bases with no gene match: 12. The CDR3: CASSPSRDRSSYEQYF. The CDR3 nucleotides read TGTGCCAGCAGCCCGAGCCGGGACAGGAGTAGCTACGAGCAGTACTTC.

Many counts were recorded for this clone. The chain joins TRBV9 to TRBJ1-5; the match to TRBD1 covers 7 bases. Germline CDR1 reads SGDLS; CDR2 reads YYNGEE. This CDR3 is 12 amino acids long. J lost 5 bases, V lost 7 bases, and 3 bases had no gene match. In DNA form, the CDR3 reads TGTGCCAGCTCCCAGGGGGATCAGCCCCAGCATTTT. This translates into CASSQGDQPQHF.

This rearrangement joins TRBV30 to TRBJ2-2; D is uncertain. This CDR3 contains 14 residues. V lost 0 bases and J lost 1, with 6 bases in between. Germline V gives CDR1 GTSNPN, CDR2 SVGIG (reference sequence). The CDR3 is CAWSVLENTGELFF. The CDR3 region has the DNA TGTGCCTGGAGTGTACTCGAGAACACCGGGGAGCTGTTTTTT.

The chain has TRBV27 and TRBJ2-7; 8 bases fit TRBD1. The CDR3 has 15 residues. V gave up 6 bases and J gave up 7 bases; unmatched junction bases: 14. Germline values: CDR1 MNHEY, CDR2 SMNVEV (reference sequence). DNA of the CDR3: TGTGCCAGCAGCTTGGGGACAGGCCTATTCTCGGAGCAGTACTTC. Translation: CASSLGTGLFSEQYF.

The CDR3 region has the DNA TGTGCCAGCAGCGCCGCAATAGCGGGGCCTTACAATGAGCAGTTCTTC. Amino acid sequence: CASSAAIAGPYNEQFF. The chain has TRBV5-6 and TRBJ2-1; 8 nucleotides agree with TRBD2. Germline loops: CDR1 SGHDT, CDR2 YYEEEE. The V segment lost 4 bases and the J segment 4 bases; nucleotides outside the gene matches: 10. There are 16 residues in the CDR3. The whole variable domain, remainder taken from reference TRBV5-6 and TRBJ2-1, is DAGVTQSPTHLIKTRGQQVTLRCSPKSGHDTVSWYQQALGQGPQFIFQYYEEEERQRGNFPDRFSGHQFPNYSSELNVNALLLGDSALYLCASSAAIAGPYNEQFFGPGTRLTVL.

V is TRBV4-1 and J is TRBJ2-3; 9 nucleotides align to TRBD2. This CDR3 is built from 14 residues. V was clipped by 1 base and J by 9 bases; unmatched bases: 5. The V gene's germline CDR1 is MGHRA and CDR2 YSYEKL. CDR3 region: CASSQGSAGGTQYF. The CDR3 nucleotides are TGCGCCAGCAGCCAAGGGTCTGCGGGGGGGACGCAGTATTTT.

The rearrangement joins TRBV29-1 to TRBJ1-2; D might be TRBD1 (6 bases). The V gene's germline CDR1 is SQVTM and CDR2 ANQGSEA. V shed 2 bases and J shed 0 bases, with 10 bases lying between them. CDR3 length: 14 residues. CDR3 in amino acids: CSVETRQANYGYTF. The CDR3 DNA is TGCAGCGTTGAAACCCGACAGGCTAACTATGGCTACACCTTC.

The chain combines TRBV6-5 with TRBJ2-7, with D uncertain. The CDR3 consists of 15 residues. The V end lost 0 bases, the J end lost 3 bases, and 12 bases lay between the germline ends. Per germline, CDR1 MNHEY and CDR2 SVGAGI. CDR3 nucleotide sequence: TGTGCCAGCAGTTACTCGAGCAGGTACGTCTACGAGCAGTACTTC. Protein: CASSYSSRYVYEQYF.